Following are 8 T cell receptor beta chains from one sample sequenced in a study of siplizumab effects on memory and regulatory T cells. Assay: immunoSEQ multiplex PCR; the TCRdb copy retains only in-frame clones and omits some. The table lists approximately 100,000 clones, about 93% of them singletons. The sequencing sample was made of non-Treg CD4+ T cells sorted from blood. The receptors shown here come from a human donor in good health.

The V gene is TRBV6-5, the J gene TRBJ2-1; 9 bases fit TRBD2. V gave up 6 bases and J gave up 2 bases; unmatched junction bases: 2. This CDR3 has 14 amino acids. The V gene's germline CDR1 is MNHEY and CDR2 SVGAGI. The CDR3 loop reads CASRAGGPYNEQFF. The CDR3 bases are TGTGCCAGCAGAGCGGGAGGACCCTACAATGAGCAGTTCTTC.

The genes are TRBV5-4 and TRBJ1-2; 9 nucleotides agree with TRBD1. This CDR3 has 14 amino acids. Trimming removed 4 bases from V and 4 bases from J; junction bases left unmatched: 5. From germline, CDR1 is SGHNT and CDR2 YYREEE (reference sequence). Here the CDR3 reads CASSRTGDIYGYTF. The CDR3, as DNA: TGTGCCAGCAGCCGGACAGGGGACATCTATGGCTACACCTTC.

CDR3 protein: CASRGDRTTNEKLFF. The CDR3 DNA follows: TGTGCCAGCAGGGGGGACCGCACAACTAATGAAAAACTGTTTTTT. This chain joins TRBV6-5 and TRBJ1-4, with D possibly being TRBD1 (5 bases). Trimming took off 6 bases at V and 0 bases at J, with 11 bases between the two ends. Germline CDR1 MNHEY, CDR2 SVGAGI. CDR3 length: 15 amino acids.

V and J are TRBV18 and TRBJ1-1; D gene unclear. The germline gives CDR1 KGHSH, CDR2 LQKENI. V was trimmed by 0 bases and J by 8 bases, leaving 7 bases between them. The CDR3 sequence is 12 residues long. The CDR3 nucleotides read TGTGCCAGCTCACCACCGACGTTAGAAGCTTTCTTT. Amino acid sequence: CASSPPTLEAFF.

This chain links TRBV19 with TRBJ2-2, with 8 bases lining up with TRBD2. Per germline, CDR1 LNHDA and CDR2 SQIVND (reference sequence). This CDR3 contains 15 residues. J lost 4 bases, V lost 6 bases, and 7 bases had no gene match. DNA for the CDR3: TGTGCCAGTAGCGGCGGACTAGCTGGCACCGGGGAGCTGTTTTTT. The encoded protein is CASSGGLAGTGELFF.

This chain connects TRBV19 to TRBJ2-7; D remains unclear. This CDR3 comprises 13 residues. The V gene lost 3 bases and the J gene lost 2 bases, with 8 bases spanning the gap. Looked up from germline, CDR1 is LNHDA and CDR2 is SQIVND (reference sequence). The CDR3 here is CASSIGPTYEQYF. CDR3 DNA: TGTGCCAGTAGTATCGGACCAACCTACGAGCAGTACTTC.

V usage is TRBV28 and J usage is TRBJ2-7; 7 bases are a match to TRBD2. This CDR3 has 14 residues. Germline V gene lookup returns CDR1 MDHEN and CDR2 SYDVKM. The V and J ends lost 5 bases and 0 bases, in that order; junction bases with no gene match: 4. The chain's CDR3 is CASSTSANSYEQYF. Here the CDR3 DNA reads TGTGCCAGCAGTACTAGCGCGAACTCCTACGAGCAGTACTTC.

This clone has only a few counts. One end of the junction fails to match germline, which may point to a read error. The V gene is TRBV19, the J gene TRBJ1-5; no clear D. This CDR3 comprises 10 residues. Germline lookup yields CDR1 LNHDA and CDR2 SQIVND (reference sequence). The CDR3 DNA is TGTGCCAGGCCAATATCCTCCATTTTTTTT. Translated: CARPISSIFF.